Shown below are 3 T cell receptor beta chains from a single sample sequenced in a study of metastatic and nonmetastatic thyroid tumors. TCRdb re-called clones from the PCR reads using MiXCR. This sample yields under 35,000 clones, of which about a third are seen a single time; over 20% belongs to the top ten. Before thyroid surgery, none of the patients had received any treatment. Sequencing used tumor tissue. These TCRs come from a female donor with papillary thyroid cancer or a benign thyroid nodule (not recorded which). Some clones in this sample may be carry-over from other donors' samples.

This clone was observed once. The V gene is TRBV20-1, the J gene TRBJ2-1, with a tentative D call TRBD2 (6 bases). With 3 bases removed from V and 10 bases from J, the gap between germline ends came to 10 bases. Germline values: CDR1 DFQATT, CDR2 SNEGSKA (reference sequence). The CDR3 length is 11 residues. This CDR3 reads CSASSAGEQFF. The CDR3 coding sequence is TGCAGTGCTAGCTCGGCGGGAGAGCAGTTCTTC.

V is TRBV29-1 and J is TRBJ2-7; D may be TRBD2 (5 bases). CDR1 SQVTM and CDR2 ANQGSEA come from the germline V gene. The CDR3 runs to 11 residues. Trimming stripped 4 bases from V and 6 bases from J, with 10 bases between. CDR3 sequence (DNA): TGCAGCGTTGGGACCGGGGTCGAGCAGTACTTC. Its protein product is CSVGTGVEQYF.

By share of the sample, this clone is large. This chain connects TRBV27 to TRBJ2-3, with 7 bases identical to TRBD1. The CDR3 totals 16 residues. The germline V gene has CDR1 MNHEY and CDR2 SMNVEV (reference sequence). Trimming at V came to 1 base and at J to 1 base, leaving 5 bases not matched to a gene. The CDR3 DNA sequence: TGTGCCAGCAGTTTATTTCAGGGGACAGGCACAGATACGCAGTATTTT. This gives the protein CASSLFQGTGTDTQYF.